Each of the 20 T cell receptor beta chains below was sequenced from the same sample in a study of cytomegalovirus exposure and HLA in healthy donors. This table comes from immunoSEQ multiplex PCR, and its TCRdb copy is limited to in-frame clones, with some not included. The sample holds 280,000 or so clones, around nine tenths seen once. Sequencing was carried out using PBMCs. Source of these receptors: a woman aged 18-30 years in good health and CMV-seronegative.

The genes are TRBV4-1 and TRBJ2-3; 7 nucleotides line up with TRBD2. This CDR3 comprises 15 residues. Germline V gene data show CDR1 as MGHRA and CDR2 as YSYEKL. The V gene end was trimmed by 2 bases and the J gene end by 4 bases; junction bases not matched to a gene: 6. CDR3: CASSQPTSSADTQYF. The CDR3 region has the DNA TGCGCCAGCAGCCAACCGACTAGCTCGGCAGATACGCAGTATTTT.

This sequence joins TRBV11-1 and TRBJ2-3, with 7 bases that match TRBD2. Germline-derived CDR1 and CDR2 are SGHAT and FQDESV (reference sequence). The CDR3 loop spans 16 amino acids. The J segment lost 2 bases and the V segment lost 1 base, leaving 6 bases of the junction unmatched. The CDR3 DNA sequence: TGTGCCAGCAGCTTAGAGACGGGAGGATACACAGATACGCAGTATTTT. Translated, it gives CASSLETGGYTDTQYF.

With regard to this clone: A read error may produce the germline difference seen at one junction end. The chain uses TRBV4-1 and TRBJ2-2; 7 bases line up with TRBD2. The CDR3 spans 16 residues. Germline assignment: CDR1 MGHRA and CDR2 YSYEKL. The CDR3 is CASSQGLAANTGDLFF. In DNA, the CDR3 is TGCGCCAGCAGCCAAGGACTAGCAGCCAACACCGGGGACCTGTTTTTT.

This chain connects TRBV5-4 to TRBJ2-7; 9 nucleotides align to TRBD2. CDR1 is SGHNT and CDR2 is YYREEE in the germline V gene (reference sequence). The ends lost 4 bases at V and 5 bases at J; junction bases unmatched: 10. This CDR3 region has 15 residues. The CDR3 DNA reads TGTGCCAGCAGCCCGGATCCGGTAGCGGGAGACGAGCAGTACTTC. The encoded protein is CASSPDPVAGDEQYF.

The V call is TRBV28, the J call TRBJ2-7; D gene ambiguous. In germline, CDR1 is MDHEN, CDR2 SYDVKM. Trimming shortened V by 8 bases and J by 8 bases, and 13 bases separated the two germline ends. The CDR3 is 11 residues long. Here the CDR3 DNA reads TGTGCCAGCGGCGATAGCCGACAGCAGTACTTC. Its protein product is CASGDSRQQYF.

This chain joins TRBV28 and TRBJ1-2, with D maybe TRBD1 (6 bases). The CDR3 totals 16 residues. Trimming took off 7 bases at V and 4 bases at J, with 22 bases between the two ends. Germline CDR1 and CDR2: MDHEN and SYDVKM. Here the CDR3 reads CASTKGGARSLYGYTF. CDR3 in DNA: TGTGCCAGCACAAAAGGGGGTGCTCGTAGCCTCTATGGCTACACCTTC.

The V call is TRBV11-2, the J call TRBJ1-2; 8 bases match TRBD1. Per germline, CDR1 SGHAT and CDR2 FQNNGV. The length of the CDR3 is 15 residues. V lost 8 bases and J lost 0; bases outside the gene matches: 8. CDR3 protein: CASRRGQGTNYGYTF. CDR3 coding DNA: TGTGCCAGCCGCCGCGGACAGGGCACTAACTATGGCTACACCTTC.

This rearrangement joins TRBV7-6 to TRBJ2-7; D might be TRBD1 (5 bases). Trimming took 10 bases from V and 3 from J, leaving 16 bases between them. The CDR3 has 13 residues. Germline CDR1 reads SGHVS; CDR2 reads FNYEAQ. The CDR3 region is CAKLDRNDYEQYF. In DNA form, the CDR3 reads TGTGCCAAGCTAGACAGAAACGACTACGAGCAGTACTTC.

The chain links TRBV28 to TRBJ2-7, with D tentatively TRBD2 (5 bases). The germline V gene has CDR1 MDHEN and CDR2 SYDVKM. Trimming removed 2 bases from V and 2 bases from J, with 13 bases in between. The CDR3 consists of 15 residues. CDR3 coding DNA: TGTGCCAGCAGTTTAAGGCTAGCCGAGGCCTACGAGCAGTACTTC. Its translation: CASSLRLAEAYEQYF.

The CDR3 DNA reads as TGTGCCAGCAGCTTTGGCGGGAGCTCCTACGAGCAGTACTTC. Protein sequence: CASSFGGSSYEQYF. The rearrangement joins TRBV7-2 to TRBJ2-7, with TRBD2 identical over 7 bases. The CDR3 consists of 14 residues. After removal of 3 bases from V and 0 bases from J, the junction contained 2 bases not matched to a gene. The germline V gene encodes CDR1 SGHTA and CDR2 FQGNSA.

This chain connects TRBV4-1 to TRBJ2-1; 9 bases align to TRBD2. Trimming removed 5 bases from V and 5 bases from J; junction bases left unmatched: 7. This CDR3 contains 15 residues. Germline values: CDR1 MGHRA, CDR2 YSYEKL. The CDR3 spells CASSVGLALHNEQFF. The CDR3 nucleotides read TGCGCCAGCAGCGTGGGACTAGCTTTACACAATGAGCAGTTCTTC.

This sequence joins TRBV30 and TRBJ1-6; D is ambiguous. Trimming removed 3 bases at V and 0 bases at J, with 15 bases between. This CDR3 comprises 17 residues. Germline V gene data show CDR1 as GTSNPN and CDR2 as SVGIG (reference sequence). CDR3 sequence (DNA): TGTGCCTGGAGCTCAACGCGAACGAGCTCCTATAATTCACCCCTCCACTTT. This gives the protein CAWSSTRTSSYNSPLHF.

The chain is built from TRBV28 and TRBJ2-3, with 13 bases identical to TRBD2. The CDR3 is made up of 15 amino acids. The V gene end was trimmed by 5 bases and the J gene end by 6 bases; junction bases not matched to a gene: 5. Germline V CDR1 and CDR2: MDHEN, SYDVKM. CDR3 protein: CASSGGLAGVDTQYF. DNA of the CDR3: TGTGCCAGCAGTGGCGGACTAGCGGGAGTGGATACGCAGTATTTT.

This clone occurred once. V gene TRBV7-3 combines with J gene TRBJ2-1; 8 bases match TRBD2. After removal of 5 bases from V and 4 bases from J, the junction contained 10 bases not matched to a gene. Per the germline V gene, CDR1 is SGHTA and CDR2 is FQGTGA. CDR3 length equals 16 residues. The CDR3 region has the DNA TGTGCCAGCAGCCCCCACGGGGGGGAGACTTACAATGAGCAGTTCTTC. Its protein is CASSPHGGETYNEQFF.

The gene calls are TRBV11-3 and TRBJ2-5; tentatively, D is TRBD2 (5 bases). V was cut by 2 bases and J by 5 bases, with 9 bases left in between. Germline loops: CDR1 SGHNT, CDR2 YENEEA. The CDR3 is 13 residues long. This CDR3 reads CASSLSGGETQYF. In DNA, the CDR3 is TGTGCCAGCAGCTTATCTGGCGGGGAGACCCAGTACTTC.

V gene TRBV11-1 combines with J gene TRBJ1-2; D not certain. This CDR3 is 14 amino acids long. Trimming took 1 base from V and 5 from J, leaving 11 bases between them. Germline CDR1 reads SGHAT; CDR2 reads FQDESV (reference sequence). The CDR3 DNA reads TGTGCCAGCAGCTTAGGTGACACCTATTATGGCTACACCTTC. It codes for CASSLGDTYYGYTF.

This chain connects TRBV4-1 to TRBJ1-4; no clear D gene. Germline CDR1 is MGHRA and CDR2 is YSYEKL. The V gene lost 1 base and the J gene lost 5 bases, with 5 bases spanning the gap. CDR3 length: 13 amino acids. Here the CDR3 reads CASSQVQNEKLFF. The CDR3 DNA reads TGCGCCAGCAGCCAAGTCCAGAATGAAAAACTGTTTTTT.

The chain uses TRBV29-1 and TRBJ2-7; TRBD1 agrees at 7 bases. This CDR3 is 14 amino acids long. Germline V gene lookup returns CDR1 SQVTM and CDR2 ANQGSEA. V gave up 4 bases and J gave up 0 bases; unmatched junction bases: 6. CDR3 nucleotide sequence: TGCAGCGTTGGAGGGGGCTCCAGCTCCTACGAGCAGTACTTC. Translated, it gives CSVGGGSSSYEQYF.

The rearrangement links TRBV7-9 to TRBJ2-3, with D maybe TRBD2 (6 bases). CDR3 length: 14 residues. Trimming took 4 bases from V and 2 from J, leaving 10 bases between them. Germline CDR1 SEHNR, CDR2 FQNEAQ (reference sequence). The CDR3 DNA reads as TGTGCCAGCAGCTCCCGGGACTTCACAGATACGCAGTATTTT. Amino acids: CASSSRDFTDTQYF.

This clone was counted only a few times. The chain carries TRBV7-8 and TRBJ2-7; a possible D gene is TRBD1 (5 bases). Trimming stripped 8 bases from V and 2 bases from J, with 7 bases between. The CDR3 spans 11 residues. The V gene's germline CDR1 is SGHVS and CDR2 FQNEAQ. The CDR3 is CASSGPYEQYF. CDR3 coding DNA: TGTGCCAGCTCAGGGCCCTACGAGCAGTACTTC.